The T cell receptor beta chain described here comes from a study of blood T cell repertoires in COVID-19. Looking at the study overall: Some COVID-19 samples were acute and others convalescent; all came from the United States, Italy and Spain.

The cohort comprised adults aged about 18 to 90 years residing in approximately 25 US areas. Participant-given clinical history determined each cohort assignment. A COVID-19 case had been met by exposed participants during the 2 weeks before study entry. CDR3 length: 15 amino acids. The junction had 2 bases not matched to a gene; V was cut back by 4 bases and J by 0 bases. Germline CDR1 and CDR2: WNHNN and SYGVQD (reference sequence). Repertoires were generated with immunoSEQ multiplex PCR, while TCRdb's copy carries only in-frame clones and drops some. The profile shows 250,000 or so clones, more than 85% of them singletons.

This sequence joins TRBV10-1 and TRBJ1-1; TRBD1 aligns across 10 bases. Material: PBMCs or T cells enriched from blood (not recorded which). The clonotype originates from a man aged 35 to 55 who had been exposed to COVID-19. Written as DNA, the CDR3 is TGCGCCAGCAGTGGGGACAGGGGCATGAACACTGAAGCTTTCTTT. It is translated as CASSGDRGMNTEAFF.